This T cell receptor beta chain was recovered during a study of blood T cells in healthy people across ages. A J-beta primer mix and a sample-barcoded 5' primer were used in a second PCR of roughly 6 to 12 cycles. MiXCR, applied by TCRdb to the 5' RACE reads, yields one record per CDR3 protein. The repertoire holds 700,000 or so distinct CDR3 sequences, with 40% to 50% as singletons. With regard to this clonotype: What it recognizes is unknown.

Per the germline V gene, CDR1 is MNHEY and CDR2 is SMNVEV (reference sequence). Trimming shortened V by 2 bases and J by 3 bases, and 8 bases separated the two germline ends. The CDR3 is made up of 14 amino acids. Findings and limits, study-wide: TCR beta diversity per million T cells fell roughly linearly with age. Diversity was higher, and naive CD4+ cells more numerous, in long-lived donors than in aged donors.

PBMCs numbering at least 6 million were isolated per sample. Per sample, no less than 6 micrograms of total RNA were extracted. Source material: blood. The chain combines TRBV27 with TRBJ2-1; D is unclear. The TCR comes from a man older than 75 in good health. CDR3 in amino acids: CASSLRDLYNEQFF. The CDR3 bases are TGTGCCAGCAGTTTAAGGGATCTCTACAATGAGCAGTTCTTC.